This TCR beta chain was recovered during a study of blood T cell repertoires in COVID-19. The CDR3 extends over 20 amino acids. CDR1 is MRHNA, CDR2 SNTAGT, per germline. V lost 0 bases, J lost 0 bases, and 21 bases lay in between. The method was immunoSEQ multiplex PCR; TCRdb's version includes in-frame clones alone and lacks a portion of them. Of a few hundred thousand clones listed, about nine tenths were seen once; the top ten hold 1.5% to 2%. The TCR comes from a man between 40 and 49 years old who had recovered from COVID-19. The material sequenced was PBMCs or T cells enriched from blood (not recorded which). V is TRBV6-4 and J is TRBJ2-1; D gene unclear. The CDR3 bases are TGTGCCAGCAGTGACTCGAATTTCAGGTCAACCAATAGCTCCTACAATGAGCAGTTCTTC. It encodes CASSDSNFRSTNSSYNEQFF.